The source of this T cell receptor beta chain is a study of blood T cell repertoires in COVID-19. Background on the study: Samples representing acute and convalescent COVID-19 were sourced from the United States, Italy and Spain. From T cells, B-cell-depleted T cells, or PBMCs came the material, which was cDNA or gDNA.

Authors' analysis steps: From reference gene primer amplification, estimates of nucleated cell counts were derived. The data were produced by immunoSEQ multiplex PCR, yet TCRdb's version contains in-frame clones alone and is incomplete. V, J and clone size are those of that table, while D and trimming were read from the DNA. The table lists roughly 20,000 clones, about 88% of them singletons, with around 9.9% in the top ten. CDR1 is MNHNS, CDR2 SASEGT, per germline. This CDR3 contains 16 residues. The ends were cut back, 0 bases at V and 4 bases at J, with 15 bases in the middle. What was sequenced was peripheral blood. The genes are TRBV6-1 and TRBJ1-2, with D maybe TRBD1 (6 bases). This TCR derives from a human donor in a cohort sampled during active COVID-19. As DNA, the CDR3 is TGTGCCAGCAGTGAAGCAGGACAGATGGATAGCTATGGCTACACCTTC. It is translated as CASSEAGQMDSYGYTF.